The subject of this entry is one T cell receptor beta chain. These data come from a study of T cell responses to AZD1222 COVID-19 vaccine. Germline V gene sequence: CDR1 MGHRA, CDR2 YSYEKL. The length of the CDR3 is 14 residues. V shed 1 base and J shed 9 bases, with 10 bases lying between them. Profiled with immunoSEQ multiplex PCR; TCRdb holds only in-frame clones, not every one. The table shows fewer than 110,000 clones, with roughly 88% occurring only once. This clonotype originated in an adult in good health. This chain connects TRBV4-1 to TRBJ1-6; D call uncertain. The source was peripheral blood, collected on day 0 of AZD1222 vaccination. CDR3 in DNA: TGCGCCAGCAGCCAAGGAGGGCAGTTTTCACCCCTCCACTTT. This codes for CASSQGGQFSPLHF.